What follows is one T cell receptor (beta chain) and its context. The antigen remains unidentified. The same CDR3 is also encoded by other DNA sequences in this sample. V gave up 0 bases and J gave up 1 base; unmatched junction bases: 4. The CDR3 has 16 amino acids. Germline V CDR1 and CDR2: MGHRA, YSYEKL. CD45RO-negative, CCR7-positively selected cells formed the naive CD8 fraction, excluding terminally differentiated effector memory CD45RA+ cells. The donors were all Caucasian adults (living in Nashville, Tennessee). The sample comes from a study of shared clonotypes between healthy human individuals. General study results and limits: Generation probability values for non-shared clonotypes were lower than those for clonotypes shared by all four donors. A limitation of the genetic and exposure-history diversity represented arose from few donors.

The data were produced by immunoSEQ multiplex PCR, yet TCRdb's version contains in-frame clones alone and is incomplete. The sample carries some 2,000,000 clones, approximately 94% recorded once. This clonotype was obtained from a man younger than 35 in good health. The V call is TRBV4-1, the J call TRBJ1-1, with 8 positions matching TRBD1. The sequenced material came from naive CD8+ T cells sorted from blood. DNA for the CDR3: TGCGCCAGCAGCCAAGATACCGGGACAGGGAACACTGAAGCTTTCTTT. Translated: CASSQDTGTGNTEAFF.